This TCR beta chain was identified in a study of blood T cell repertoires in COVID-19. About the study: Spain, Italy and the United States supplied samples that represented acute and convalescent COVID-19. Nucleic acid was either cDNA or gDNA, and it came from T cells, B-cell-depleted T cells, or PBMCs.

In the original processing: The assay estimated nucleated cells by amplifying reference gene primers. Repertoires were generated with immunoSEQ multiplex PCR, while TCRdb's copy carries only in-frame clones and drops some. That table furnishes V, J and clone size, whereas the DNA furnished D and trimming. The sample holds 200,000 to 250,000 clones, 87% seen once. The germline V gene has CDR1 KGHSH and CDR2 LQKENI. V lost 1 base to trimming and J lost 0 bases, with 13 bases between them. This CDR3 has 18 residues. This TCR derives from a woman younger than 30 who had recovered from COVID-19. The sequencing sample was made of peripheral blood. The rearrangement joins TRBV18 to TRBJ2-6; D is ambiguous. In nucleotides, the CDR3 is TGTGCCAGCTCACCACAGTCATGGCAGATCTCTGGGGCCAACGTCCTGACTTTC. It yields the protein CASSPQSWQISGANVLTF.